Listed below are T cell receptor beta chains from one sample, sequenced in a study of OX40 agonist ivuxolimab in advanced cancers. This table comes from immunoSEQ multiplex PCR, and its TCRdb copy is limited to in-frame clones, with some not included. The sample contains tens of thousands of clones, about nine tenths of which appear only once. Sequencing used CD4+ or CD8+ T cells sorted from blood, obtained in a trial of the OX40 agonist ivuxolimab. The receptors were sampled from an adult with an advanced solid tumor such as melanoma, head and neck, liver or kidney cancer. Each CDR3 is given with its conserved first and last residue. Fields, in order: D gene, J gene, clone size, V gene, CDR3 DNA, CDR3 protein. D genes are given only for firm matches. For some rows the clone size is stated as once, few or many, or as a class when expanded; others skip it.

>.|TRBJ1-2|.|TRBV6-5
TGTGCCAGCAGTCCTCGGACCATTGACGGCTACACCTTC
CASSPRTIDGYTF
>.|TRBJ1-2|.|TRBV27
TGTGCCAGCAGTTTTCGGCGTGGGCAGGGGAACTATGGCTACACCTTC
CASSFRRGQGNYGYTF
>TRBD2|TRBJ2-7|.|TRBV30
TGTGCCTGGACTAGCGGGATTCCGGCCAACTACGAGCAGTACTTC
CAWTSGIPANYEQYF
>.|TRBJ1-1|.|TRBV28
TGTGCCAGCAGGACACCAAATGAAGCTTTCTTT
CASRTPNEAFF
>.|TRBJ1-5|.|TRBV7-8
TGTGCCAGCAGCTTAGCCCACGATCAGCCCCAGCATTTT
CASSLAHDQPQHF
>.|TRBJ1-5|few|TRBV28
TGTGCCAGCAGTTTAGGGCCGGGGACGGATGATCAGCCCCAGCATTTT
CASSLGPGTDDQPQHF
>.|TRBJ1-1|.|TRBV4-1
TGCGCCAGCAGCCAAGTGGAGGGCACTGAAGCTTTCTTT
CASSQVEGTEAFF
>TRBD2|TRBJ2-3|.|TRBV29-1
TGCAGCGTCCCCTGGGGGGGAGGCACAGATACGCAGTATTTT
CSVPWGGGTDTQYF
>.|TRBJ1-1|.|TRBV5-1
TGCGCCAGCAGCTCTCCAAGGGCCAACACTGAAGCTTTCTTT
CASSSPRANTEAFF
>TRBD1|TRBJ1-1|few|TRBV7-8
TGTGCCAGCAGCTTAGCGCAGGGGGCCGCTGAAGCTTTCTTT
CASSLAQGAAEAFF
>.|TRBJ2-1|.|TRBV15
TGTGCCACCAGGACCTTAGGTGGCGACAATGAGCAGTTCTTC
CATRTLGGDNEQFF
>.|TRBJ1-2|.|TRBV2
TGTGCCAGCAGTTTGGGGGATATCGGCTATGGCTACACCTTC
CASSLGDIGYGYTF
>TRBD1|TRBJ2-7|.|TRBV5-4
TGTGCCAGCAGGTATTCCGGGACAGGCTCCTACGAGCAGTACTTC
CASRYSGTGSYEQYF
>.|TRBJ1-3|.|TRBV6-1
TGTGCCAGCAGTGGGCCGGCCAACTCTGGAAACACCATATATTTT
CASSGPANSGNTIYF
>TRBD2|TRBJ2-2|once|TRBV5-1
TGCGCCAGCAGCTTAACGCGGACTAGCGGGAACACCGGGGAGCTGTTTTTT
CASSLTRTSGNTGELFF
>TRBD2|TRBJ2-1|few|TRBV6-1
TGTGCCAGCAGAGAAAGGCTAGCGGGAGCCTACAATGAGCAGTTCTTC
CASRERLAGAYNEQFF
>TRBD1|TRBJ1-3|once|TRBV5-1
TGCGCCAGCAGCTCAGGGGGGACAGGCCAGGACACCATATATTTT
CASSSGGTGQDTIYF
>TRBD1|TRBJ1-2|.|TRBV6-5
TGTGCCAGCAAACGGACAGGGACTAACTATGGCTACACCTTC
CASKRTGTNYGYTF
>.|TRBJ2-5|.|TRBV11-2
TGTGCCAGCAGACCAGGACTGGGAGGTGGGCAAGAGACCCAGTACTTC
CASRPGLGGGQETQYF
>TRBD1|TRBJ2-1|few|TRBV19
TGTGCCAGCAGCTCCGGGACAGGGAGGCGTGAGCAGTTCTTC
CASSSGTGRREQFF
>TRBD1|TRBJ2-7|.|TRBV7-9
TGTGCCAGCAGCTTAGGTCCAGGGGGCATGTACGAGCAGTACTTC
CASSLGPGGMYEQYF
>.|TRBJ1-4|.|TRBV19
TGTGCCAGTACTCCGCTAGACAGCACTAATGAAAAACTGTTTTTT
CASTPLDSTNEKLFF
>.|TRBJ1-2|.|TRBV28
TGTGCCAGCACTACGACGGGGGGGTTAAGGGGCTACACCTTC
CASTTTGGLRGYTF
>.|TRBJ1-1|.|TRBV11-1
TGTGCCAGCAGCTACCGAAACCGGGAAAAAGCTTTCTTT
CASSYRNREKAFF
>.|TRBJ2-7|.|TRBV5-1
TGCGCCAGCAGCTTGGATGCAGGGGCCTCCTACGAGCAGTACTTC
CASSLDAGASYEQYF
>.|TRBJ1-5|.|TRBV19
TGTGCCAGTAGTATGCTTGACAGTCTATGGCCCCAGCATTTT
CASSMLDSLWPQHF
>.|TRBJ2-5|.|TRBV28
TGTGCCAGCAGCTTCACCCGGGTTGAGACCCAGTACTTC
CASSFTRVETQYF
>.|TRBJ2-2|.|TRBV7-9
TGTGCCAGCAGCTTAGGCAGTGTGAACACCGGGGAGCTGTTTTTT
CASSLGSVNTGELFF
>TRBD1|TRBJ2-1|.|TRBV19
TGTGCCAGTACCTCAACTCCGGGACAGGGATATGAGCAGTTCTTC
CASTSTPGQGYEQFF
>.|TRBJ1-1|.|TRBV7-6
TGTGCCAGCAGCTTCATAGAAGGACTGAACACTGAAGCTTTCTTT
CASSFIEGLNTEAFF
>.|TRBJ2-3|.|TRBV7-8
TGTGCCAGCAGCCCAACGATAGCAGATACGCAGTATTTT
CASSPTIADTQYF
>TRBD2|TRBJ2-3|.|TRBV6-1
TGTGCCAGCAGTGAGAGGGAGGGAGTGAAAGATACGCAGTATTTT
CASSEREGVKDTQYF
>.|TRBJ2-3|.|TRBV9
TGTGCCAGCAGCCCACGGACTAAAGATACGCAGTATTTT
CASSPRTKDTQYF
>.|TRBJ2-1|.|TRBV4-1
TGCGCCAGCAGCCAAACGCGGAGGGACCCCTACAATGAGCAGTTCTTC
CASSQTRRDPYNEQFF
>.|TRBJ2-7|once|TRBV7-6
TGTGCCAGCAGCCAACAGGCTTACGAGCAGTACTTC
CASSQQAYEQYF
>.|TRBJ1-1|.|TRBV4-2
TGTGCCAGCAGCCAAGATCACAGAGGGAACACTGAAGCTTTCTTT
CASSQDHRGNTEAFF
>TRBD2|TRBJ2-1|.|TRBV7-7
TGCGCCAGCAGCCACTTTCTGACTAGCGGGAATGCGAATGAGCAGTTCTTC
CASSHFLTSGNANEQFF
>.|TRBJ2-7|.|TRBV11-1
TGTGCCAGCAGCTTAGCACCCTACGAGCAGTACTTC
CASSLAPYEQYF
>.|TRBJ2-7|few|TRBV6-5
TGTGCCAGCGCCACCCCCTCCTACGAGCAGTACTTC
CASATPSYEQYF
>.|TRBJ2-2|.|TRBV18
TGTGCCAGCTCACCGCAGAACACCGGGGAGCTGTTTTTT
CASSPQNTGELFF
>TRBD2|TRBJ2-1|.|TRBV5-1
TGCGCCAGCAGCCCCGGGGCTAGCGGGAGGGCCAATGAGCAGTTCTTC
CASSPGASGRANEQFF
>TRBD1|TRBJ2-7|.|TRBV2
TGTGCCAGCAGAAAGGAGACAGGGGGCTCTCGGGAGCAGTACTTC
CASRKETGGSREQYF
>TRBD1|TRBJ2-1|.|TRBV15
TGTGCCACTTCGGACAGGGGGCTTGATGAGCAGTTCTTC
CATSDRGLDEQFF
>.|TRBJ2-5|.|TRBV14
TGTGCCAGCAGCCCGCTGGGCCAGAGGGAGACCCAGTACTTC
CASSPLGQRETQYF
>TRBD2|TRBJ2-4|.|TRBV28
TGTGCCAGCAACGCCGGGGGTAGCGGGAGGGGAAAAAACATTCAGTACTTC
CASNAGGSGRGKNIQYF
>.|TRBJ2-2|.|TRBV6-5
TGTGCCAGCAGTTATCTAGCTGGGGAGCTGTTTTTT
CASSYLAGELFF
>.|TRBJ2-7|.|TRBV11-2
TGTGCCAGCAGCTTAGATCGCGGGACTTCCTACGAGCAGTACTTC
CASSLDRGTSYEQYF
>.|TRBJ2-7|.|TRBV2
TGTGCCAGCAAGAGGACCTACCTCGACGAGCAGTACTTC
CASKRTYLDEQYF
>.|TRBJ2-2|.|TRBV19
TGTGCCAGTATCATGGGGGGACCCACCGGGGAGCTGTTTTTT
CASIMGGPTGELFF
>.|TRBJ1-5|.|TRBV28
TGTGCCAGCAACCCCGGGGGGGGGAATCAGCCCCAGCATTTT
CASNPGGGNQPQHF
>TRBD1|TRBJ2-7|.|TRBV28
TGTGCCAGCAATGGACAGGGGGTCTACGAGCAGTACTTC
CASNGQGVYEQYF
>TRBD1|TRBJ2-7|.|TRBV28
TGTGCCAGCAGTCGCCGGGACAGGGGTAGTTACGAGCAGTACTTC
CASSRRDRGSYEQYF
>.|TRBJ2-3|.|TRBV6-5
TGTGCCAGCAAAAGGGACCTTTTCTCAGATACGCAGTATTTT
CASKRDLFSDTQYF
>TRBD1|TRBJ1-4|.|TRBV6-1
TGTGCCAGCAGTGAACGGACAGGCGGCATTAGGAAACTGTTTTTT
CASSERTGGIRKLFF